This T cell receptor beta chain was retrieved from a study of cytomegalovirus exposure and HLA in healthy donors. PCR used 60 Vbeta primers and 13 Jbeta primers. Produced via immunoSEQ multiplex PCR; TCRdb's table is partial and in-frame only. The data show about 250,000 clones, approximately 84% seen once. Sample: PBMCs. The receptor's source is a girl aged 2 to 9 in good health and CMV-seronegative.

In DNA, the CDR3 is TGTGCCTGGAGTAACAGGGTCTTCCTGAACACTGAAGCTTTCTTT. It specifies CAWSNRVFLNTEAFF. The rearrangement uses TRBV30 and TRBJ1-1, with D tentatively TRBD1 (6 bases). The CDR3 extends over 15 amino acids. Trimming stripped 2 bases from V and 0 bases from J, with 13 bases between. Germline V gene data show CDR1 as GTSNPN and CDR2 as SVGIG (reference sequence).